The rows below give T cell receptor beta chains drawn from one sample of a study of blood T cell repertoires in COVID-19. Assay: immunoSEQ multiplex PCR; the TCRdb copy retains only in-frame clones and omits some. The sample lists about 320,000 clones, more than 90% occurring once. The sample consisted of PBMCs or T cells enriched from blood (not recorded which). These receptors came from a man between 60 and 70 years old who had recovered from COVID-19. The CDR3 runs from the conserved cysteine through the conserved F or W. A D gene is named only where the DNA matches it firmly. Clone size appears in some rows only: once, few, many, or a class for an expanded clone.

v_call	clone_size	j_call	d_call	cdr3_nt	cdr3_aa
TRBV12-3/TRBV12-4	NA	TRBJ2-5	NA	TGTGCCAGCAGTTTCAGAGAGACCCAGTACTTC	CASSFRETQYF
TRBV14	NA	TRBJ1-3	NA	TGTGCCAGCAGCCCTCGATTCAGGTTTTACGGAAACACCATATATTTT	CASSPRFRFYGNTIYF
TRBV15	NA	TRBJ2-3	NA	TGTGCCACCAGCAGAGAAACAGGGCTGAGCACAGATACGCAGTATTTT	CATSRETGLSTDTQYF
TRBV18	NA	TRBJ2-7	NA	TGTGCCAGCTCACCTCGGGCACAGGGCTACTCCTACGAGCAGTACTTC	CASSPRAQGYSYEQYF
TRBV21-1	NA	TRBJ1-4	NA	TGTGCCAGCAGCAAAGTTAAGCGGGGGGGTGAAAAACTGTTTTTT	CASSKVKRGGEKLFF
TRBV7-2	NA	TRBJ1-2	TRBD1	TGTGCCGGGGTTGGGAGCAGGGGGCACTATGGCTACACCTTC	CAGVGSRGHYGYTF
TRBV18	NA	TRBJ2-2	TRBD1	TGTGCCAGCTCACCACCGGGCAGGGGGTACACCGGGGAGCTGTTTTTT	CASSPPGRGYTGELFF
TRBV3-1/TRBV3-2	NA	TRBJ1-5	TRBD1	TGTGCCAGCAGCCAGACAGGGGATCAGCCCCAGCATTTT	CASSQTGDQPQHF
TRBV9	NA	TRBJ1-4	NA	TGTGCCAGCAGCGTTCTGGACACCTTTAATGAAAAACTGTTTTTT	CASSVLDTFNEKLFF
TRBV12-3/TRBV12-4	once	TRBJ2-1	TRBD1	TGTGCCAGCAGTTCGACAGGGGGGAGTGAGCAGTTCTTC	CASSSTGGSEQFF
TRBV10-3	NA	TRBJ2-1	TRBD2	TGTGCCATCAGCTCGACTAGCGGGCCCTACAATGAGCAGTTCTTC	CAISSTSGPYNEQFF
TRBV29-1	NA	TRBJ1-6	TRBD1	TGCAGAGGGGACAGGAATGGCCATAATTCACCCCTCCACTTT	CRGDRNGHNSPLHF
TRBV24-1	NA	TRBJ1-1	TRBD1	TGTGCCACCAGTGGCCGTCCCGGGACAGGGGCGGCTGAAGCTTTCTTT	CATSGRPGTGAAEAFF
TRBV6-5	NA	TRBJ1-1	TRBD1	TGTGCCAGCAGGGCGCCGGGACAGGGTCTCCTAGTGACTTTCTTT	CASRAPGQGLLVTFF
TRBV7-9	NA	TRBJ2-1	TRBD2	TGTGCCAGCAGCTTAGGTCTAGCGGGAGTATACAATGAGCAGTTCTTC	CASSLGLAGVYNEQFF
TRBV12-3/TRBV12-4	once	TRBJ2-7	TRBD1	TGTGCCAGCCAACCAGGGGGCGTTTACGAGCAGTACTTC	CASQPGGVYEQYF
TRBV7-2	NA	TRBJ2-7	NA	TGTGCCAGCAGGCAGGGTCTTGGGTCCTACGAGCAGTACTTC	CASRQGLGSYEQYF
TRBV12-5	NA	TRBJ2-7	TRBD2	TGTGCTAGTGGTTTGATCCCAAGTAGCGGGGGGCTGTACGAGCAGTACTTC	CASGLIPSSGGLYEQYF
TRBV7-8	NA	TRBJ2-1	TRBD2	TGTGCCAGCAGCTTAGTTGGGGGGGAGTACAATGAGCAGTTCTTC	CASSLVGGEYNEQFF
TRBV11-2	NA	TRBJ2-7	TRBD2	TGTGCCAGCAGCCCCGTTAGCGGGAGGCCCGAGCAGTACTTC	CASSPVSGRPEQYF
TRBV30	NA	TRBJ2-3	TRBD2	TGTGCCTGGAGGACTAGCGGGAGCCCCGATACGCAGTATTTT	CAWRTSGSPDTQYF
TRBV19	NA	TRBJ1-2	NA	TGTGCCAGTAGTATATGGGAGGAGGGCGGCTACACCTTC	CASSIWEEGGYTF
TRBV29-1	NA	TRBJ2-3	NA	TGCAGCGTTGACTTCCCACAGGGCACAGATACGCAGTATTTT	CSVDFPQGTDTQYF
TRBV4-1	NA	TRBJ1-6	NA	TGCGCCAGCAGCCAAGATGGGAGGCCGACTTATAATTCACCCCTCCACTTT	CASSQDGRPTYNSPLHF
TRBV18	NA	TRBJ1-1	NA	TGTGCCAGCTCACCAGACAGTTCGTTCTCTGAAGCTTTCTTT	CASSPDSSFSEAFF
TRBV10-3	NA	TRBJ1-1	NA	TGTGCCGCGCGGGACCGTGATAACACTGAAGCTTTCTTT	CAARDRDNTEAFF
TRBV7-2	NA	TRBJ1-1	NA	TGTGCCAGCAGCTTGGGCCCCGTCATGGAAGCTTTCTTT	CASSLGPVMEAFF
TRBV5-4	NA	TRBJ2-5	TRBD2	TGTGCCAGCAGCTTCCAGACTAGCGTGGAGACCCAGTACTTC	CASSFQTSVETQYF
TRBV11-2	NA	TRBJ2-3	NA	TGTGCCAGCAGGGGCGTGGGGCCATCCATATTCACAGATACGCAGTATTTT	CASRGVGPSIFTDTQYF
TRBV6-5	NA	TRBJ1-1	NA	TGTGCCAGCAGAGACGACAGGCGACGGGCTTTCTTT	CASRDDRRRAFF
TRBV3-1/TRBV3-2	NA	TRBJ2-7	NA	TGTGCCAGCAGCCATCAACGGTACGAGCAGTACTTC	CASSHQRYEQYF
TRBV7-2	NA	TRBJ1-5	NA	TGTGCCAGCAGCTTATGGGAGGACCAGCCCCAGCATTTT	CASSLWEDQPQHF
TRBV4-3	NA	TRBJ1-4	TRBD1	TGCGCCAGCAGTCACCGGGACAGGGGAGATGAAAAACTGTTTTTT	CASSHRDRGDEKLFF
TRBV4-1	NA	TRBJ1-5	NA	TGCGCCAGCAGCCATGACGACAGAGAGAATCAGCCCCAGCATTTT	CASSHDDRENQPQHF
TRBV11-1	NA	TRBJ1-4	NA	TGTGCCAGCAGCCCATTGGCAGTCTTCAATGAAAAACTGTTTTTT	CASSPLAVFNEKLFF
TRBV9	NA	TRBJ2-5	NA	TGTGCCAGCAGCTCCTCGACTAGATTTGGGGAGACCCAGTACTTC	CASSSSTRFGETQYF
TRBV10-2	NA	TRBJ1-2	TRBD1	TGCGCCAGCAGTGGCCGGGACAGGGGGCAGTATGGCTACACCTTC	CASSGRDRGQYGYTF
TRBV10-3	NA	TRBJ2-7	TRBD1	TGTGCCATAGCAGGGGGCGCATCCTACGAGCAGTACTTC	CAIAGGASYEQYF
TRBV3-1/TRBV3-2	NA	TRBJ1-3	TRBD1	TGTGCCAGCAGCCCCTCGACAGGGGAAGGAAACACCATATATTTT	CASSPSTGEGNTIYF
TRBV19	NA	TRBJ2-1	TRBD2	TGTGCCAGCAAAGGGAGGGCATCCTACAATGAGCAGTTCTTC	CASKGRASYNEQFF
TRBV24-1	NA	TRBJ2-1	TRBD2	TGTGCCACCAGTGATTCGTCTAGCGGGCCTTACAATGAGCAGTTCTTC	CATSDSSSGPYNEQFF
TRBV7-6	NA	TRBJ2-7	TRBD2	TGTGCCAGCAGCTTAGTATCGGCTAGCGGGGTCGCCGAGCAGTACTTC	CASSLVSASGVAEQYF